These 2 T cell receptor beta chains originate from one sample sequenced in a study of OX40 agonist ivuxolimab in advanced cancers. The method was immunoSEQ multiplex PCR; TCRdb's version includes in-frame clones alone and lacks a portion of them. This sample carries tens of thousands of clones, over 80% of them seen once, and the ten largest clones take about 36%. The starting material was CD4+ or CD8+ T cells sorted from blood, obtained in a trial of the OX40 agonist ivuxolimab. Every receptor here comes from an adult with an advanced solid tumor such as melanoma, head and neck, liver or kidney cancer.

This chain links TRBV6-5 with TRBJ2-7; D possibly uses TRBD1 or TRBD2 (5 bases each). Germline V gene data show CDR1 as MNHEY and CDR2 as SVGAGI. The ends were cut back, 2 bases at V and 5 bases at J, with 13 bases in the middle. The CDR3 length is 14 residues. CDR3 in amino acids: CASSYGTERHEQYF. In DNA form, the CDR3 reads TGTGCCAGCAGTTACGGGACGGAACGGCACGAGCAGTACTTC.

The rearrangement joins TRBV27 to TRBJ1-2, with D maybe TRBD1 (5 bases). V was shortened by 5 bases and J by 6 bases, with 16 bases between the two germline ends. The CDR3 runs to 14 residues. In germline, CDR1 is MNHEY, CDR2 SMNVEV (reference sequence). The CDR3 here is CASSMTGTRDGYTF. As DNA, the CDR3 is TGTGCCAGCAGTATGACCGGGACTCGGGATGGCTACACCTTC.